This passage covers 5 T cell receptor beta chains from one sample sequenced in a study of PD-L1 blockade in urothelial cancer. Repertoires were generated with immunoSEQ multiplex PCR, while TCRdb's copy carries only in-frame clones and drops some. The sample records approximately 100,000 clones, about 85% being singletons. The source material was PBMCs, sampled around atezolizumab (anti-PD-L1) treatment. Receptors originate from a man aged 50 or older with urothelial cancer.

The chain joins TRBV5-4 to TRBJ2-5, with TRBD2 matching over 10 bases. Germline lookup yields CDR1 SGHNT and CDR2 YYREEE (reference sequence). V was pared by 2 bases and J by 0 bases, with 4 bases of the junction left unmatched. The CDR3 contains 16 residues. The CDR3 is CASSFKGLAYQETQYF. DNA for the CDR3: TGTGCCAGCAGCTTCAAGGGACTAGCGTACCAAGAGACCCAGTACTTC.

This clone was detected once. This chain uses TRBV7-3 with TRBJ2-1; D uncertain. Between the trimmed V and J ends, which lost 5 bases and 0 bases, there was a span of 11 bases. This CDR3 region has 15 residues. The V gene's germline CDR1 is SGHTA and CDR2 FQGTGA. CDR3 residues: CASSNYKSSYNEQFF. CDR3 bases: TGTGCCAGCAGCAATTATAAGAGCTCCTACAATGAGCAGTTCTTC.

The V call is TRBV30, the J call TRBJ2-5; maybe TRBD2 (6 bases). V was cut by 1 base and J by 2 bases, with 14 bases left in between. Germline V gene data show CDR1 as GTSNPN and CDR2 as SVGIG (reference sequence). The CDR3 loop spans 15 amino acids. CDR3 sequence: CAWSAQRALQETQYF. For the CDR3, the DNA is TGTGCCTGGAGTGCCCAGCGGGCCCTACAAGAGACCCAGTACTTC.

V usage is TRBV9 and J usage is TRBJ2-5; TRBD2 is a possible D gene (5 bases). The length of the CDR3 is 16 residues. Trimming removed 4 bases at V and 2 bases at J, with 18 bases between. CDR1 and CDR2 from the germline V gene are SGDLS and YYNGEE. The DNA for the CDR3 is TGTGCCAGCAGCACTAGTCCGCTAGGGCTACAAGAGACCCAGTACTTC. Its translation is CASSTSPLGLQETQYF.

This chain uses TRBV29-1 with TRBJ2-7; D possibly corresponds to TRBD2 (5 bases). This CDR3 region has 11 residues. Trimming shortened V by 4 bases and J by 5 bases, and 9 bases separated the two germline ends. Germline CDR1 is SQVTM and CDR2 is ANQGSEA. For the CDR3, the DNA is TGCAGCGTTGCGTTCGGGAACGAGCAGTACTTC. It is translated as CSVAFGNEQYF.